The present T cell receptor beta chain was sequenced within a study of ipilimumab plus nivolumab after autologous stem cell transplantation. Findings and caveats of the study: The authors say TCR, Treg and microbiome findings warrant further study.

V gave up 2 bases and J gave up 4 bases; unmatched junction bases: 10. The CDR3 is made up of 16 amino acids. The germline V gene encodes CDR1 LNHNV and CDR2 YYDKDF (reference sequence). This clone was picked up one time. Its antigen is as yet unknown. Sequencing was performed with immunoSEQ multiplex PCR; in TCRdb, only in-frame clones are kept and a portion is missing. Of roughly 25,000 clones detected, around 84% appear once; the ten largest clones hold around 5%. Starting 14 to 28 days after autologous transplant, ipilimumab 1 mg/kg was given. Sequencing used PBMCs, obtained in a trial of ipilimumab plus nivolumab as post-transplant consolidation. The source is a male donor with diffuse large B-cell lymphoma. The chain employs TRBV15 and TRBJ2-5, with 7 nucleotides matching TRBD1. The CDR3 protein is CATSRPDREFRETQYF. CDR3 coding DNA: TGTGCCACCAGCAGACCCGACAGGGAATTTCGAGAGACCCAGTACTTC.